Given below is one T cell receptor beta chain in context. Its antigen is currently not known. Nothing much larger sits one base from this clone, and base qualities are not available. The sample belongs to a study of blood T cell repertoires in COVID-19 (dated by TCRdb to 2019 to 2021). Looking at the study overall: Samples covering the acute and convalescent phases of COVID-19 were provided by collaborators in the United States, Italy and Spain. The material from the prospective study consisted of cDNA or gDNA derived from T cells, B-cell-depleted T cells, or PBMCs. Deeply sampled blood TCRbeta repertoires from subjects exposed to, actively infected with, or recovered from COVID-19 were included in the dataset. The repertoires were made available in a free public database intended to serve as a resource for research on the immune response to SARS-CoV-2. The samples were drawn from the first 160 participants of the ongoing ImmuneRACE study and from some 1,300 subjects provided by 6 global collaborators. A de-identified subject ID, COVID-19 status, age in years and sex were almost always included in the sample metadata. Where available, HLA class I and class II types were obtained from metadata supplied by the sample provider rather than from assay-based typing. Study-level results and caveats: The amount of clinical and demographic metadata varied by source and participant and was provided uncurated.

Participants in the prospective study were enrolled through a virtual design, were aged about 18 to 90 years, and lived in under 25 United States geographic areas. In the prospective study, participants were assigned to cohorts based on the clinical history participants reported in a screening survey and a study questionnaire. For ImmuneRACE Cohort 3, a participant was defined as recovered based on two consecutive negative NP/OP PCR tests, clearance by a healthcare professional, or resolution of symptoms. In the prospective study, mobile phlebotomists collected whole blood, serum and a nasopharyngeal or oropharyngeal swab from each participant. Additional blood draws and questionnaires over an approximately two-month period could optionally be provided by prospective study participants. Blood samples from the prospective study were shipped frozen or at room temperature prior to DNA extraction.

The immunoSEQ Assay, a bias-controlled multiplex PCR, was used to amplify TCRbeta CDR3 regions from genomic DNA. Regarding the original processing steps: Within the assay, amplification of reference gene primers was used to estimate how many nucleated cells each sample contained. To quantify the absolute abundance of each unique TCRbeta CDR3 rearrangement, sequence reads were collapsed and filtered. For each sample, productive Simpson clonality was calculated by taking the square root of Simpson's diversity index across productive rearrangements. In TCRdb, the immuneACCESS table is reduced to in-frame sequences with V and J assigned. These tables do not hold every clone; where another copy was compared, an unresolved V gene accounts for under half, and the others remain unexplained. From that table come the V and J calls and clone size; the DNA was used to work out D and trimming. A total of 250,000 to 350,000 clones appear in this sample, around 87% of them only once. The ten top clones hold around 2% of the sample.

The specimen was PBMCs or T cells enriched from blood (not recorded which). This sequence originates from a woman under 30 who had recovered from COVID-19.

The bases read TGTGCCAGCAGTTTTCTCCCCGGGACAGGGACCAATGGCTACACCTTC. It encodes CASSFLPGTGTNGYTF. Recombination linked TRBV2 to TRBJ1-2, with 9 bases in between that match TRBD1. Germline trimming: 5 bases from V, 6 bases from J; junction bases outside gene matches: 13. The germline V gene supplies CDR1 SNHLY and CDR2 FYNNEI. The CDR3 spans 16 residues, from the cysteine through the phenylalanine. The DNA shown is the 48-base CDR3, in frame from base 1.